The 30 T cell receptor beta chains presented below share a single source sample, sequenced in a study of CD8 T cells in ankylosing spondylitis. Antigens of these TCRs are unknown. Each CDR3 protein is one row after TCRdb ran MiXCR on the 5' RACE reads. The sample includes around 480,000 distinct CDR3 sequences, roughly 17% of them seen just once. Overall study results and limits: A TCR beta motif made of roughly eight highly homologous variants seemed typical of ankylosing spondylitis blood.

Source material: blood, either unsorted or a sorted T cell fraction (not recorded which). All receptors derive from a male donor with ankylosing spondylitis.

This rearrangement joins TRBV5-1 to TRBJ2-7, with TRBD2 matching over 12 bases. The CDR3 runs 15 residues. From germline, CDR1 is SGHRS and CDR2 YFSETQ. V was clipped by 4 bases and J by 5 bases; unmatched bases: 7. The CDR3 nucleotides are TGCGCCAGCAGCATTTCTAGCGGGAGGGCCAACGAGCAGTACTTC. The encoded protein is CASSISSGRANEQYF. The full variable domain, its missing parts supplied by reference TRBV5-1 and TRBJ2-7, is KAGVTQTPRYLIKTRGQQVTLSCSPISGHRSVSWYQQTPGQGLQFLFEYFSETQRNKGNFPGRFSGRQFSNSRSEMNVSTLELGDSALYLCASSISSGRANEQYFGPGTRLTVT.

This sequence joins TRBV3-1 and TRBJ2-5; D might be TRBD2 (5 bases). This CDR3 spans 17 amino acids. Trimming took 0 bases from V and 2 from J, leaving 16 bases between them. CDR1 and CDR2 (germline): LGHDT, YNNKEL (reference sequence). The CDR3 sequence is CASSQDVPGRPQETQYF. Here the CDR3 DNA reads TGTGCCAGCAGCCAAGACGTACCGGGGAGACCGCAAGAGACCCAGTACTTC.

This clonotype was seen more than once but under ten times. The chain uses TRBV25-1 and TRBJ1-1; D unclear. This CDR3 comprises 12 residues. Germline CDR1 reads MGHDK; CDR2 reads SYGVNS. V was trimmed by 3 bases and J by 3 bases, leaving 5 bases between them. CDR3 nucleotides: TGTGCCAGCAGTGATTTTGACACTGAAGCTTTCTTT. The encoded protein is CASSDFDTEAFF.

This clonotype was counted between two and nine times. The chain is built from TRBV28 and TRBJ2-2; a possible D gene is TRBD2 (6 bases). Trimming pared 6 bases from V and 4 bases from J, leaving 15 bases between. The germline gives CDR1 MDHEN, CDR2 SYDVKM. The CDR3 covers 15 residues. This chain's CDR3 is CASSTPSVATGELFF. The CDR3 bases are TGTGCCAGCAGCACCCCTAGCGTGGCCACCGGGGAGCTGTTTTTT.

This clonotype has ten or more counts. The chain combines TRBV5-1 with TRBJ2-1; D gene unclear. The V end lost 0 bases, the J end lost 7 bases, and 11 bases lay between the germline ends. The CDR3 consists of 14 residues. Germline V gene data show CDR1 as SGHRS and CDR2 as YFSETQ. CDR3 nucleotides: TGCGCCAGCAGCTTGGTCGTCAAAAATAATGAGCAGTTCTTC. Translated, it gives CASSLVVKNNEQFF.

This clonotype was counted ten times or more. This chain connects TRBV12-3 or TRBV12-4 to TRBJ1-1, with D unclear. The V gene lost 7 bases and the J gene lost 3 bases, with 15 bases spanning the gap. The CDR3 has 14 amino acids. The CDR3 sequence is CASTYGRSYTEAFF. CDR3 DNA sequence: TGTGCCAGCACCTACGGACGGAGCTACACTGAAGCTTTCTTT.

This clonotype has more than one count but fewer than ten. The chain joins TRBV7-9 to TRBJ2-1; D gene uncertain. The CDR3 totals 16 residues. Germline lookup yields CDR1 SEHNR and CDR2 FQNEAQ (reference sequence). Trimming stripped 5 bases from V and 0 bases from J, with 14 bases between. The CDR3, as DNA: TGTGCCAGCAGCGCAAGCAAGCCGAGCTCCTACAATGAGCAGTTCTTC. Translation gives CASSASKPSSYNEQFF.

This clonotype has a handful of counts. An end of the junction does not agree with germline; a read error may underlie this. The chain employs TRBV20-1 and TRBJ1-2; TRBD1 agrees at 8 bases. The germline V gene has CDR1 DFQATT and CDR2 SNEGSKA (reference sequence). The CDR3 totals 14 residues. CDR3 coding DNA: TGCAGTGCGAGAGGACAGGGCGGGCTTGATGGCTACACCTTC. Translated, it gives CSARGQGGLDGYTF.

This clonotype was observed many times. The chain combines TRBV5-1 with TRBJ1-5; D perhaps matches TRBD1 (5 bases). Trimming pared 3 bases from V and 2 bases from J, leaving 9 bases between. This CDR3 spans 14 amino acids. Germline loops: CDR1 SGHRS, CDR2 YFSETQ. Here the CDR3 DNA reads TGCGCCAGCAGCTCAGGGATTGGCAATCAGCCCCAGCATTTT. Translated, it gives CASSSGIGNQPQHF.

V is TRBV9 and J is TRBJ1-6, with D perhaps TRBD1 (6 bases). The CDR3 is 14 residues long. Looked up from germline, CDR1 is SGDLS and CDR2 is YYNGEE. V lost 2 bases and J lost 5, with 8 bases in between. CDR3 nucleotides: TGTGCCAGCAGCGTGACAGGACATAATTCACCCCTCCACTTT. Encoded protein: CASSVTGHNSPLHF.

The table lists this clonotype with many counts. This chain connects TRBV20-1 to TRBJ2-2; 7 nucleotides match TRBD2. The CDR3 totals 16 residues. Germline V gene data show CDR1 as DFQATT and CDR2 as SNEGSKA (reference sequence). The V and J ends lost 6 bases and 0 bases, in that order; junction bases with no gene match: 10. CDR3 loop: CSALGGKTANTGELFF. The CDR3 DNA is TGCAGTGCCCTCGGGGGGAAGACCGCGAACACCGGGGAGCTGTTTTTT.

This clonotype was seen more than once but under ten times. The chain joins TRBV7-8 to TRBJ2-1; 10 positions match TRBD1. CDR1 and CDR2 (germline): SGHVS, FQNEAQ. The V and J ends lost 5 bases and 7 bases, in that order; junction bases with no gene match: 5. The CDR3 runs 14 residues. CDR3 sequence (DNA): TGTGCCAGCAGCACTAGACAGGGGGCGAATGAGCAGTTCTTC. Its translation is CASSTRQGANEQFF. The full variable domain, rest sourced from reference TRBV7-8 and TRBJ2-1, is GAGVSQSPRYKVAKRGQDVALRCDPISGHVSLFWYQQALGQGPEFLTYFQNEAQLDKSGLPSDRFFAERPEGSVSTLKIQRTQQEDSAVYLCASSTRQGANEQFFGPGTRLTVL.

This clonotype appeared a few times. The CDR3 loop reads CSALEGGGANVLTF. CDR3 in DNA: TGCAGTGCGCTGGAGGGAGGTGGGGCCAACGTCCTGACTTTC. The rearrangement joins TRBV20-1 to TRBJ2-6, with a weak D call TRBD2 (6 bases). This CDR3 spans 14 amino acids. Germline CDR1 is DFQATT and CDR2 is SNEGSKA (reference sequence). Trimming removed 6 bases from V and 3 bases from J, with 12 bases in between.

This chain uses TRBV3-1 with TRBJ1-5; D remains ambiguous. With 4 bases removed from V and 7 bases from J, the gap between germline ends came to 17 bases. Germline loops: CDR1 LGHDT, CDR2 YNNKEL (reference sequence). The CDR3 has 15 amino acids. The CDR3: CASSREGGWRQPQHF. The CDR3 coding sequence is TGTGCCAGCAGCCGAGAAGGAGGGTGGAGGCAGCCCCAGCATTTT.

The chain recombines TRBV6-1 with TRBJ2-7; no definite D call. The CDR3 sequence is 13 residues long. CDR1 and CDR2 (germline): MNHNS, SASEGT. The V and J ends lost 6 bases and 3 bases respectively, with 12 bases between them. CDR3 bases: TGTGCCAGCAGCCGCGGACGAGGCTACGAGCAGTACTTC. This gives the protein CASSRGRGYEQYF.

This clonotype was counted many times. The gene calls are TRBV12-3 or TRBV12-4 and TRBJ1-4; TRBD1 aligns across 11 bases. V dropped 3 bases and J dropped 7; count of bases not matched to a gene: 1. The CDR3 extends over 14 amino acids. The CDR3 region has the DNA TGTGCCAGCAGTTTCGGGACAGGGGGTGAAAAACTGTTTTTT. Translated: CASSFGTGGEKLFF.

The gene calls are TRBV28 and TRBJ2-7; D gene uncertain. V was pared by 3 bases and J by 6 bases, with 9 bases between. This CDR3 spans 12 amino acids. In germline, CDR1 is MDHEN, CDR2 SYDVKM. The CDR3 sequence is CASSLVPGEQYF. The CDR3 DNA is TGTGCCAGCAGTTTGGTCCCCGGCGAGCAGTACTTC. Together with reference TRBV28 and TRBJ2-7, the CDR3 gives the full variable domain: DVKVTQSSRYLVKRTGEKVFLECVQDMDHENMFWYRQDPGLGLRLIYFSYDVKMKEKGDIPEGYSVSREKKERFSLILESASTNQTSMYLCASSLVPGEQYFGPGTRLTVT.

In DNA, the CDR3 is TGTGCCAGCAGCGTAGTTGCGGGAAGCACAGATACGCAGTATTTT. Residues: CASSVVAGSTDTQYF. V and J are TRBV9 and TRBJ2-3; possibly TRBD2 for D (6 bases). The germline V gene encodes CDR1 SGDLS and CDR2 YYNGEE. V was shortened by 0 bases and J by 0 bases, with 8 bases between the two germline ends. The CDR3 sequence is 15 residues long.

J is TRBJ2-3 and V is TRBV9, with D possibly TRBD2 on 7 matching bases. The CDR3 has 15 residues. The V end was cut by 7 bases, the J end by 2 bases, with 17 bases between. The germline V gene has CDR1 SGDLS and CDR2 YYNGEE. The CDR3 loop is CASGGGHATTDTQYF. CDR3 DNA sequence: TGTGCCAGCGGCGGGGGCCACGCCACCACAGATACGCAGTATTTT.

This clonotype was seen repeatedly, ten times or more. J is TRBJ1-4 and V is TRBV5-1, with D possibly being TRBD1 (5 bases). The germline CDR1 and CDR2 sequences are SGHRS and YFSETQ. Deletions cut 4 bases from V and 5 bases from J, with 12 bases between. The CDR3 sequence is 14 residues long. This CDR3 is CASSPGAENEKLFF. DNA for the CDR3: TGCGCCAGCAGCCCCGGGGCAGAGAATGAAAAACTGTTTTTT.

This clonotype turned up a few times. V is TRBV12-3 or TRBV12-4 and J is TRBJ2-3; D call uncertain. The CDR3 is made up of 14 amino acids. Trimming pared 3 bases from V and 6 bases from J, leaving 13 bases between. As DNA, the CDR3 is TGTGCCAGCAGTTTTCTGGCCATGGGTGATACGCAGTATTTT. Translating it yields CASSFLAMGDTQYF.

The rearrangement joins TRBV4-1 to TRBJ2-1; maybe TRBD1 (5 bases). In germline, CDR1 is MGHRA, CDR2 YSYEKL. The V end was cut by 6 bases, the J end by 0 bases, with 15 bases between. The CDR3 is made up of 16 amino acids. The CDR3 loop reads CASSPSVRASYNEQFF. CDR3 DNA sequence: TGCGCCAGCAGTCCTTCTGTCAGGGCCTCCTACAATGAGCAGTTCTTC.

This clonotype came up many times. The CDR3 region has the DNA TGTGCCAGCAGCCCCGGGACAGGGGGTAATCAGCCCCAGCATTTT. It specifies CASSPGTGGNQPQHF. The V and J genes are TRBV18 and TRBJ1-5, with 11 bases matching TRBD1. From germline, CDR1 is KGHSH and CDR2 LQKENI. The CDR3 is 15 residues long. J gave up 4 bases and V 8 bases, and 7 bases lay outside the gene matches.

The CDR3 region is CASSTTEGRQYF. CDR3 in DNA: TGTGCCAGCAGTACAACCGAGGGGCGGCAGTACTTC. This chain joins TRBV2 and TRBJ2-7; the D gene could be TRBD1 or TRBD2 (5 bases each). This CDR3 spans 12 amino acids. Germline-derived CDR1 and CDR2 are SNHLY and FYNNEI. V dropped 5 bases and J dropped 9 bases, with 14 bases sitting between them.

This clonotype has a count of ten or more. The genes are TRBV10-3 and TRBJ1-5; 7 bases map to TRBD1. Trimming cost V 6 bases and J 1 base; bases outside gene matches: 3. CDR1 is ENHRY and CDR2 is SYGVKD in the germline V gene. The CDR3 length is 14 residues. CDR3 DNA: TGTGCCATCAGCGGACAGGAGAGCAATCAGCCCCAGCATTTT. Encoded protein: CAISGQESNQPQHF.

The chain has TRBV20-1 and TRBJ2-7, with 8 bases aligning to TRBD2. The CDR3 is 12 amino acids. With 7 bases clipped from V and 2 bases from J, the junction kept 4 bases outside the gene matches. Germline CDR1 and CDR2: DFQATT and SNEGSKA (reference sequence). CDR3 loop: CSGTSRAYEQYF. The CDR3 bases are TGCAGTGGGACTAGCAGAGCCTACGAGCAGTACTTC.

This clonotype was found many times. The rearrangement links TRBV5-1 to TRBJ1-1, with a possible D match to TRBD1 (5 bases). CDR3 length: 16 residues. Germline assignment: CDR1 SGHRS and CDR2 YFSETQ. The V gene lost 0 bases and the J gene lost 1 base, with 13 bases spanning the gap. Here the CDR3 DNA reads TGCGCCAGCAGCTTGGAAGGACGGGGCCGGAACACTGAAGCTTTCTTT. Its protein product is CASSLEGRGRNTEAFF.

There are a few counts of this clonotype. This sequence joins TRBV6-5 and TRBJ1-3, with D possibly being TRBD1 (6 bases). The CDR3 contains 15 residues. CDR1 and CDR2 from the germline V gene are MNHEY and SVGAGI. The germline V and J ends were trimmed by 2 bases and 1 base, with 9 bases remaining between them. The DNA of the CDR3 is TGTGCCAGCAGTTACCCAGGGGTATCTGGAAACACCATATATTTT. Protein: CASSYPGVSGNTIYF.

This clonotype was counted only a few times. The V and J genes are TRBV5-1 and TRBJ2-1, with D perhaps TRBD1 or TRBD2 (7 bases each). This CDR3 has 17 amino acids. Germline CDR1 and CDR2: SGHRS and YFSETQ. Trimming took off 0 bases at V and 2 bases at J, with 15 bases between the two ends. This CDR3 reads CASSLGPGGGTYNEQFF. The CDR3, as DNA: TGCGCCAGCAGCTTGGGCCCAGGGGGGGGGACCTACAATGAGCAGTTCTTC.

This chain uses TRBV9 with TRBJ1-2, with 9 positions matching TRBD1. V trimming: 4 bases; J trimming: 7 bases; junction bases outside the gene matches: 8. Germline assignment: CDR1 SGDLS and CDR2 YYNGEE. The length of the CDR3 is 14 residues. CDR3: CASSRAPTGGGYTF. In DNA, the CDR3 is TGTGCCAGCAGCCGAGCCCCGACAGGGGGTGGCTACACCTTC.